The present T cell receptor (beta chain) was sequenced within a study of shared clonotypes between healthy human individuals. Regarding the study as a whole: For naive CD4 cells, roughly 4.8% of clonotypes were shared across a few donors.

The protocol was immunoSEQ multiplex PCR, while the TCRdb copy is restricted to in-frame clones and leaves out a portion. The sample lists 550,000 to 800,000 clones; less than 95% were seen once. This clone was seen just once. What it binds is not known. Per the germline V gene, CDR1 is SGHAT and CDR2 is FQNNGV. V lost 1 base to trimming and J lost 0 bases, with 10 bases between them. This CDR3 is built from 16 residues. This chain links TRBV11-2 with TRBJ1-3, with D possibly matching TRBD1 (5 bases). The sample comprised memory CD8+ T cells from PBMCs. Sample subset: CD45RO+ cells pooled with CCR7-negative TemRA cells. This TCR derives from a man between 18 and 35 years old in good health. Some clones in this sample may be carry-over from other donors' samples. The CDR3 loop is CASSLVVRASGNTIYF. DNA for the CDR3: TGTGCCAGCAGCTTAGTAGTCAGGGCCTCTGGAAACACCATATATTTT. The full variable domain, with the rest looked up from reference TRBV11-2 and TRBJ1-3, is EAGVAQSPRYKIIEKRQSVAFWCNPISGHATLYWYQQILGQGPKLLIQFQNNGVVDDSQLPKDRFSAERLKGVDSTLKIQPAKLEDSAVYLCASSLVVRASGNTIYFGEGSWLTVV.